The present TCR beta chain was sequenced within a study of T cells in localized non-small cell lung cancer. Points from the study as a whole: Heterogeneity remains possible because sequencing was limited to only one tumor region. A median of roughly 57 clones ranked among the top 100 in tumor appeared in adjacent lung.

The CDR3 is 17 residues long. Germline loops: CDR1 SEHNR, CDR2 FQNEAQ (reference sequence). V lost 0 bases and J lost 1, with 13 bases in between. Data came from immunoSEQ multiplex PCR; TCRdb stores just in-frame clones and leaves some out. The sample contains about 75,000 clones, 80% of which appear only once. As regards this clone: Antigen specificity is unknown.

The receptor's source is a female donor aged 60 or older with stage I lung adenocarcinoma. The input for sequencing was peripheral blood, taken before any cancer treatment. V is TRBV7-9 and J is TRBJ2-4; D may correspond to TRBD1 or TRBD2 (6 bases each). The DNA for the CDR3 is TGTGCCAGCAGCTTAGCGGGGGGCAGCCTGGCCAAAAACATTCAGTACTTC. Its translation is CASSLAGGSLAKNIQYF.